The 13 T cell receptor beta chains reported below all come from one sample, sequenced in a study of blood T cell repertoires in COVID-19. Clones were read by immunoSEQ multiplex PCR, and TCRdb kept only the in-frame ones, dropping some. This sample has 430,000 or so clones, with roughly 88% found just once. The sample taken for sequencing was PBMCs or T cells enriched from blood (not recorded which). The receptors shown here come from a middle-aged woman who had recovered from COVID-19.

This chain connects TRBV7-8 to TRBJ1-1; 7 bases align to TRBD1. CDR3 length: 14 residues. CDR1 is SGHVS and CDR2 is FQNEAQ in the germline V gene. The V and J ends lost 4 bases and 8 bases, in that order; junction bases with no gene match: 10. The CDR3 DNA sequence: TGTGCCAGCAGCTCGAAGACTACGGACAGGGAAGCTTTCTTT. Translating it yields CASSSKTTDREAFF.

In nucleotides, the CDR3 is TGCGTCAGGGCGGGAGATACGCAGTATTTT. Its protein is CVRAGDTQYF. This chain connects TRBV10-2 to TRBJ2-3; D is tentatively TRBD1 or TRBD2 (5 bases each). The CDR3 is made up of 10 amino acids. In germline, CDR1 is WSHSY, CDR2 SAAADI.

In regard to this clone: Other DNA sequences in the sample encode the same CDR3. The genes are TRBV5-1 and TRBJ1-4, with TRBD1 matching over 10 bases. V dropped 3 bases and J dropped 5; count of bases not matched to a gene: 1. The germline V gene has CDR1 SGHRS and CDR2 YFSETQ. The CDR3 is 14 residues long. The CDR3: CASSSGQGNEKLFF. CDR3 nucleotide sequence: TGCGCCAGCAGCTCGGGACAGGGGAATGAAAAACTGTTTTTT.

This clone has a single count. The chain recombines TRBV5-1 with TRBJ2-1, with 14 bases matching TRBD2. With 0 bases clipped from V and 10 bases from J, the junction kept 6 bases outside the gene matches. The CDR3 contains 16 residues. CDR1 and CDR2 from the germline V gene are SGHRS and YFSETQ. The CDR3 DNA sequence: TGCGCCAGCAGCTTGGGGACTAGCGGGAGGATGGGGGAGCAGTTCTTC. Translating gives CASSLGTSGRMGEQFF.

The V gene is TRBV10-3, the J gene TRBJ1-5; 9 bases map to TRBD1. The V gene's germline CDR1 is ENHRY and CDR2 SYGVKD. The V segment lost 4 bases and the J segment 0 bases; nucleotides outside the gene matches: 4. CDR3 size: 16 residues. As DNA, the CDR3 is TGTGCCATCAGTGCCCGGGACAGGGATAGCAATCAGCCCCAGCATTTT. Translated: CAISARDRDSNQPQHF.

The chain combines TRBV5-6 with TRBJ2-7; no definite D call. Deletions cut 4 bases from V and 2 bases from J, with 13 bases between. Germline V gene data show CDR1 as SGHDT and CDR2 as YYEEEE. This CDR3 contains 14 residues. CDR3 region: CASSPLSSPYEQYF. CDR3 sequence (DNA): TGTGCCAGCAGCCCTTTGAGTTCACCCTACGAGCAGTACTTC.

V and J are TRBV5-1 and TRBJ1-2; 9 nucleotides agree with TRBD1. Germline V gene data show CDR1 as SGHRS and CDR2 as YFSETQ. This CDR3 has 13 amino acids. With V trimmed by 4 bases and J by 7 bases, 5 bases remained unmatched. The CDR3 nucleotides read TGCGCCAGCAGCGGCGACAGGGGGGCTGGCTACACCTTC. The encoded protein is CASSGDRGAGYTF.

The chain joins TRBV2 to TRBJ1-1; D remains ambiguous. Deletions cut 2 bases from V and 2 bases from J, with 12 bases between. CDR1 SNHLY and CDR2 FYNNEI come from the germline V gene. The CDR3 spans 15 residues. The CDR3 reads CASSEYGDPNTEAFF. The CDR3 DNA sequence: TGTGCCAGCAGTGAATATGGAGACCCTAACACTGAAGCTTTCTTT.

The rearrangement joins TRBV11-3 to TRBJ2-3; 8 bases match TRBD2. This CDR3 has 18 residues. The germline V gene encodes CDR1 SGHNT and CDR2 YENEEA. The V segment lost 4 bases and the J segment 1 base; nucleotides outside the gene matches: 13. CDR3: CASSSPLGRAVGTDTQYF. CDR3 DNA sequence: TGTGCCAGCAGCTCGCCCCTCGGGAGGGCCGTGGGCACAGATACGCAGTATTTT.

J is TRBJ1-2 and V is TRBV27, with 9 bases that match TRBD1. CDR3 length equals 12 residues. Germline-derived CDR1 and CDR2 are MNHEY and SMNVEV (reference sequence). The J segment lost 7 bases and the V segment lost 6 bases, leaving 3 bases of the junction unmatched. The CDR3 DNA follows: TGTGCCAGCAGACAGGGGGCAGTTGGCTACACCTTC. It is translated as CASRQGAVGYTF.

V is TRBV5-6 and J is TRBJ1-1; the D gene is possibly TRBD1 (6 bases). Germline loops: CDR1 SGHDT, CDR2 YYEEEE. This CDR3 comprises 14 residues. V dropped 4 bases and J dropped 3 bases, with 13 bases sitting between them. CDR3 in amino acids: CASSLWGGDTEAFF. The DNA of the CDR3 is TGTGCCAGCAGCCTTTGGGGGGGCGACACTGAAGCTTTCTTT. Together with reference TRBV5-6 and TRBJ1-1, the CDR3 gives the full variable domain: DAGVTQSPTHLIKTRGQQVTLRCSPKSGHDTVSWYQQALGQGPQFIFQYYEEEERQRGNFPDRFSGHQFPNYSSELNVNALLLGDSALYLCASSLWGGDTEAFFGQGTRLTVV.

This chain connects TRBV3-1 (or the pseudogene TRBV3-2) to TRBJ2-4; D is possibly TRBD2 (6 bases). The V end was cut by 2 bases, the J end by 0 bases, with 20 bases between. Looked up from germline, CDR1 is LGHDT and CDR2 is YNNKEL (reference sequence). CDR3 length: 19 amino acids. The CDR3 here is CASSQTTTRAPAAKNIQYF. CDR3 nucleotide sequence: TGTGCCAGCAGCCAAACCACGACTAGAGCCCCAGCAGCCAAAAACATTCAGTACTTC.

The chain employs TRBV3-1 (or the pseudogene TRBV3-2) and TRBJ1-4; D possibly corresponds to TRBD1 (5 bases). Germline V lookup: CDR1 LGHDT, CDR2 YNNKEL (reference sequence). The CDR3 is 15 amino acids. Trimming removed 4 bases at V and 2 bases at J, with 11 bases between. The CDR3 nucleotides are TGTGCCAGCAGCCTTCAGGGTCAGACTAATGAAAAACTGTTTTTT. Translated: CASSLQGQTNEKLFF.